Below are 21 T cell receptor beta chains sequenced from a single sample in a study of cytomegalovirus exposure and HLA in healthy donors. This PCR relied on a set of 60 Vbeta primers and 13 Jbeta primers. The protocol was immunoSEQ multiplex PCR, while the TCRdb copy is restricted to in-frame clones and leaves out a portion. The data hold tens of thousands of clones, with roughly 80% observed a single time. The sequencing sample was made of PBMCs. The origin of the receptors is a man aged 25-45 years in good health and CMV-seropositive.

In DNA form, the CDR3 reads TGTGCCAGCTCACCATTCACTAGCGGGGGCACAGATACGCAGTATTTT. Protein product: CASSPFTSGGTDTQYF. The chain couples TRBV18 to TRBJ2-3, with 10 bases matching TRBD2. The germline V gene has CDR1 KGHSH and CDR2 LQKENI. After removal of 2 bases from V and 1 base from J, the junction contained 3 bases not matched to a gene. This CDR3 has 16 residues.

The genes are TRBV4-1 and TRBJ2-4; TRBD1 matches at 7 bases. V was pared by 0 bases and J by 3 bases, with 5 bases of the junction left unmatched. The CDR3 contains 16 residues. Germline-derived CDR1 and CDR2 are MGHRA and YSYEKL. CDR3 residues: CASSQDRNRGKNIQYF. CDR3 DNA sequence: TGCGCCAGCAGCCAAGACCGAAACAGGGGCAAAAACATTCAGTACTTC.

The chain is built from TRBV28 and TRBJ1-2, with D perhaps TRBD1 (6 bases). The V gene lost 5 bases and the J gene lost 4 bases, with 14 bases spanning the gap. The CDR3 has 14 amino acids. CDR1 and CDR2 (germline): MDHEN, SYDVKM. The CDR3 region is CASSNGQRSYGYTF. The CDR3 bases are TGTGCCAGCAGTAACGGACAGAGATCCTATGGCTACACCTTC.

The V call is TRBV10-3, the J call TRBJ1-2; D call uncertain. V was shortened by 2 bases and J by 3 bases, with 7 bases between the two germline ends. The CDR3 sequence is 13 residues long. Per germline, CDR1 ENHRY and CDR2 SYGVKD. CDR3 amino acids: CAISEGTYYGYTF. CDR3 in DNA: TGTGCCATCAGTGAGGGCACCTACTATGGCTACACCTTC.

J is TRBJ2-3 and V is TRBV18, with TRBD1 identical over 9 bases. Germline values: CDR1 KGHSH, CDR2 LQKENI. With V trimmed by 3 bases and J by 4 bases, 5 bases remained unmatched. CDR3 length equals 15 residues. The CDR3 DNA follows: TGTGCCAGCTCACCTCAGGGACAGGGCGCAGATACGCAGTATTTT. Translating it yields CASSPQGQGADTQYF.

This clone was recorded once. The chain links TRBV29-1 to TRBJ1-2; 10 bases map to TRBD1. This CDR3 spans 13 amino acids. J was trimmed by 7 bases and V by 7 bases; bases with no gene match: 9. Per germline, CDR1 SQVTM and CDR2 ANQGSEA. The CDR3 region has the DNA TGCAGCGCCCAGAGGGACAGGGGTGGTGGCTACACCTTC. It codes for CSAQRDRGGGYTF.

CDR3 sequence (DNA): TGCGCCAGCAGCTTGGGGGGGGTTTCGGATACGCAGTATTTT. It yields the protein CASSLGGVSDTQYF. The chain is built from TRBV5-1 and TRBJ2-3; D is possibly TRBD2 (6 bases). V was clipped by 0 bases and J by 6 bases, with 11 bases between them. CDR1 is SGHRS, CDR2 YFSETQ, per germline. This CDR3 comprises 14 residues.

The table lists this clone with a count of one. The chain is built from TRBV5-1 and TRBJ2-5; D call uncertain. Per germline, CDR1 SGHRS and CDR2 YFSETQ. The CDR3 covers 12 residues. V was trimmed by 2 bases and J by 5 bases, leaving 7 bases between them. Here the CDR3 DNA reads TGCGCCAGCAGCTTACCCGAGGAGACCCAGTACTTC. Its protein is CASSLPEETQYF.

The chain is built from TRBV28 and TRBJ2-2; 10 bases match TRBD1. The CDR3 totals 15 residues. Germline V gene lookup returns CDR1 MDHEN and CDR2 SYDVKM. Trimming at V came to 4 bases and at J to 6 bases, leaving 5 bases not matched to a gene. In DNA, the CDR3 is TGTGCCAGCAGTTACGGGACAGGGGATTCCGGGGAGCTGTTTTTT. Translated, it gives CASSYGTGDSGELFF.

V gene TRBV6-1 combines with J gene TRBJ2-7; a possible D gene is TRBD2 (5 bases). The CDR3 spans 15 residues. V was trimmed by 2 bases and J by 1 base, leaving 12 bases between them. The germline gives CDR1 MNHNS, CDR2 SASEGT. CDR3 sequence (DNA): TGTGCCAGCAGTGAATTGCGGACGGGGTCCTACGAGCAGTACTTC. Its protein product is CASSELRTGSYEQYF.

This sequence joins TRBV4-2 and TRBJ2-6, with TRBD2 matching over 8 bases. Germline CDR1 and CDR2: LGHNA and YNFKEQ. Germline trimming cut 8 bases from V and 0 bases from J; bases unmatched to any gene: 9. There are 17 residues in the CDR3. Here the CDR3 reads CASSGSGTNSGANVLTF. The CDR3, as DNA: TGTGCCAGCTCCGGTAGCGGGACAAACTCTGGGGCCAACGTCCTGACTTTC.

The chain uses TRBV7-9 and TRBJ2-7; 7 positions match TRBD1. CDR1 is SEHNR and CDR2 is FQNEAQ in the germline V gene (reference sequence). This CDR3 contains 16 residues. V was clipped by 5 bases and J by 3 bases; unmatched bases: 13. CDR3 sequence: CASSNGLGQTNYEQYF. The CDR3 DNA sequence: TGTGCCAGCAGCAACGGACTGGGACAGACCAACTACGAGCAGTACTTC.

This rearrangement joins TRBV18 to TRBJ2-2, with TRBD2 matching over 8 bases. The CDR3 runs 15 residues. V trimming: 3 bases; J trimming: 6 bases; junction bases outside the gene matches: 6. From germline, CDR1 is KGHSH and CDR2 LQKENI. CDR3 sequence: CASSPRTSTPGELFF. CDR3 coding DNA: TGTGCCAGCTCACCTAGGACTAGCACACCCGGGGAGCTGTTTTTT.

The chain couples TRBV21-1 to TRBJ2-7; the table names TRBD1, a call not compared with the DNA. TRBV21-1 is an annotated pseudogene. The CDR3 has 21 residues. The CDR3 protein is CASSKKSGGTVFSSRGYEQYF. The CDR3 region has the DNA TGTGCCAGCAGCAAAAAATCCGGCGGGACAGTTTTTTCCTCGAGGGGCTACGAGCAGTACTTC.

The chain combines TRBV10-3 with TRBJ2-5; 8 bases map to TRBD1. The CDR3 has 13 residues. The V and J ends lost 10 bases and 5 bases, in that order; junction bases with no gene match: 9. The V gene's germline CDR1 is ENHRY and CDR2 SYGVKD. The DNA of the CDR3 is TGTGCCACCTCAGGACAGGGCCGCGAGACCCAGTACTTC. Encoded protein: CATSGQGRETQYF.

The chain combines TRBV4-2 with TRBJ1-2; a weak D match, TRBD1 (6 bases). Per germline, CDR1 LGHNA and CDR2 YNFKEQ. Between the trimmed V and J ends, which lost 4 bases and 4 bases, there was a span of 13 bases. This CDR3 is built from 14 residues. The DNA for the CDR3 is TGTGCCAGCAGCCCACAGGGTATAAGCTATGGCTACACCTTC. Amino acid sequence: CASSPQGISYGYTF.

The chain is built from TRBV7-2 and TRBJ2-7; 14 nucleotides line up with TRBD2. Germline lookup yields CDR1 SGHTA and CDR2 FQGNSA. The length of the CDR3 is 15 residues. Unmatched junction bases numbered 3, after V lost 5 bases and J lost 3 bases. The CDR3 nucleotides read TGTGCCAGCAGCCCTGGACTAGCGGGGGGCTACGAGCAGTACTTC. It translates to CASSPGLAGGYEQYF. The entire variable domain, with the rest obtained from reference TRBV7-2 and TRBJ2-7, is as follows: GAGVSQSPSNKVTEKGKDVELRCDPISGHTALYWYRQSLGQGLEFLIYFQGNSAPDKSGLPSDRFSAERTGGSVSTLTIQRTQQEDSAVYLCASSPGLAGGYEQYFGPGTRLTVT.

The genes are TRBV19 and TRBJ1-1, with TRBD1 identical over 8 bases. The CDR3 is 12 residues long. J was trimmed by 11 bases and V by 7 bases; bases with no gene match: 9. Germline V gene data show CDR1 as LNHDA and CDR2 as SQIVND (reference sequence). The CDR3, as DNA: TGTGCCAGTACCCTCGGACAGGGTCTGGCTTTCTTT. It codes for CASTLGQGLAFF.

This chain links TRBV7-9 with TRBJ2-1; TRBD2 matches at 8 bases. J lost 7 bases, V lost 5 bases, and 13 bases had no gene match. Germline V gene sequence: CDR1 SEHNR, CDR2 FQNEAQ (reference sequence). This CDR3 spans 16 amino acids. CDR3 nucleotide sequence: TGTGCCAGCAGCCCCGGGGGGGGGAGCGAAGGTAATGAGCAGTTCTTC. This encodes CASSPGGGSEGNEQFF.

The chain combines TRBV7-2 with TRBJ2-7; tentatively, D is TRBD1 (5 bases). The germline V and J ends were trimmed by 0 bases and 5 bases, with 11 bases remaining between them. CDR1 and CDR2 (germline): SGHTA, FQGNSA. CDR3 length: 14 amino acids. As DNA, the CDR3 is TGTGCCAGCAGCTTAGCGGCAGGGATCCACGAGCAGTACTTC. Residues: CASSLAAGIHEQYF.

J is TRBJ2-3 and V is TRBV6-1; 9 bases are shared with TRBD2. The trim removed 8 bases at V and 1 base at J, leaving 7 bases unmatched. There are 15 residues in the CDR3. Germline CDR1 reads MNHNS; CDR2 reads SASEGT. In nucleotides, the CDR3 is TGTGCCAGCCTCACTAGCGGGTGGGGCACAGATACGCAGTATTTT. This encodes CASLTSGWGTDTQYF.